The rows below give T cell receptor beta chains drawn from one sample of a study of early T cells in non-severe SARS-CoV-2 infection. A single record per CDR3 protein comes from TCRdb applying MiXCR to the 5' RACE reads. The sample lists tens of thousands of distinct CDR3 sequences, 9.5% to 13% occurring once. Sequencing was carried out using whole blood. The receptors shown here come from an adult who was a healthcare worker with PCR-confirmed SARS-CoV-2 infection or an uninfected control (not recorded which). Both conserved end residues are part of each CDR3. The D gene is left open where the match is weak. Clone size is not always given. Where it is, it says once, few, many or a class for expanded clones.

>TRBJ2-1|few|TRBV12-3/TRBV12-4|.
CASTRSPSYNEQFF
TGTGCCAGCACCAGATCCCCCTCCTACAATGAGCAGTTCTTC
>TRBJ2-7|many|TRBV11-2|.
CASSLAPLDRSYEQYF
TGTGCCAGCAGCTTAGCCCCCCTAGACAGATCTTACGAGCAGTACTTC
>TRBJ2-3|few|TRBV7-6|.
CASSYPPSVGSSTDTQYF
TGTGCCAGCAGCTACCCCCCCTCGGTTGGGTCTAGCACAGATACGCAGTATTTT
>TRBJ2-5|.|TRBV20-1|.
CSARAAVGGTQYF
TGCAGTGCTAGAGCGGCGGTGGGGGGGACCCAGTACTTC
>TRBJ2-7|.|TRBV7-8|.
CASSLESGGLSGSFYEQYF
TGTGCCAGCAGCTTAGAGAGTGGCGGATTAAGCGGGTCTTTCTACGAGCAGTACTTC
>TRBJ2-5|few|TRBV7-9|TRBD1
CASSGQGSFQETQYF
TGTGCCAGCAGCGGACAGGGGTCCTTTCAAGAGACCCAGTACTTC
>TRBJ2-4|.|TRBV11-2|TRBD1
CARQGEVENIQYF
TGTGCCAGACAGGGGGAAGTTGAAAACATTCAGTACTTC
>TRBJ2-7|few|TRBV10-3|.
CAISAGARDEQYF
TGTGCCATCAGTGCCGGGGCGAGGGACGAGCAGTACTTC
>TRBJ2-4|few|TRBV5-5|.
CASSFTVALTGTKNIQYF
TGTGCCAGCAGCTTCACCGTAGCGCTTACCGGGACCAAAAACATTCAGTACTTC
>TRBJ1-1|few|TRBV5-1|.
CASRRERGVNTEAFF
TGCGCCAGCAGGCGTGAGAGGGGGGTTAACACTGAAGCTTTCTTT
>TRBJ1-2|many|TRBV20-1|TRBD1
CSASGTDYGYTF
TGCAGTGCCTCCGGGACAGACTATGGCTACACCTTC
>TRBJ2-2|.|TRBV5-1|.
CASSLVVGAGTGELFF
TGCGCCAGCAGCTTGGTCGTAGGAGCAGGCACCGGGGAGCTGTTTTTT
>TRBJ2-3|.|TRBV4-3|.
CASSQGVGTDTQYF
TGCGCCAGCAGCCAAGGGGTCGGCACAGATACGCAGTATTTT
>TRBJ2-1|.|TRBV20-1|TRBD1
CSARDPRGRFF
TGCAGTGCGAGGGATCCCAGGGGGAGGTTCTTC
>TRBJ2-7|.|TRBV7-8|TRBD2
CASSFGTSAYEQYF
TGTGCCAGCAGCTTCGGGACTAGCGCCTACGAGCAGTACTTC
>TRBJ2-1|.|TRBV6-1|.
CASTGLKTSYNEQFF
TGTGCCAGCACTGGACTAAAAACCTCCTACAATGAGCAGTTCTTC
>TRBJ2-7|.|TRBV7-9|.
CASSFLVAGAESYEQYF
TGTGCCAGCAGCTTCCTGGTTGCGGGGGCGGAATCCTACGAGCAGTACTTC
>TRBJ2-3|.|TRBV20-1|.
CSARERTAPTDTQYF
TGCAGTGCTAGAGAGCGGACTGCCCCGACAGATACGCAGTATTTT
>TRBJ2-3|few|TRBV10-2|TRBD2
CASSQRETDTQYF
TGCGCCAGCAGCCAGCGGGAAACAGATACGCAGTATTTT
>TRBJ1-2|few|TRBV4-3|.
CASSLIYRSKYYGYTF
TGCGCCAGCAGCCTTATTTACCGGAGTAAATACTATGGCTACACCTTC
>TRBJ2-3|.|TRBV13|TRBD2
CASSLYTRLAVTDTQYF
TGTGCCAGCAGCCTTTATACCCGGCTAGCGGTCACAGATACGCAGTATTTT
>TRBJ2-5|few|TRBV5-1|.
CASSFGSGETQYF
TGCGCCAGCAGCTTCGGTTCCGGAGAGACCCAGTACTTC
>TRBJ1-1|few|TRBV20-1|TRBD1
CSATDRDVPEAFF
TGCAGTGCTACTGACAGGGACGTCCCTGAAGCTTTCTTT
>TRBJ2-7|.|TRBV5-4|.
CASSPSGGRSYEQYF
TGTGCCAGCAGCCCCAGCGGCGGGCGCTCCTACGAGCAGTACTTC
>TRBJ2-7|many|TRBV28|.
CASSTFHRGSYEQYF
TGTGCCAGCAGCACCTTCCATAGGGGATCCTACGAGCAGTACTTC
>TRBJ2-1|.|TRBV27|.
CASSLSKGTHNEQFF
TGTGCCAGCAGTTTATCGAAAGGGACCCACAATGAGCAGTTCTTC
>TRBJ2-7|few|TRBV20-1|.
CSAPSRGHYEQYF
TGCAGTGCCCCAAGCCGGGGCCACTACGAGCAGTACTTC
>TRBJ2-7|many|TRBV11-2|.
CASSNRKDSSYEQYF
TGTGCCAGCAGCAACAGGAAGGACAGCTCCTACGAGCAGTACTTC
>TRBJ1-5|.|TRBV12-3/TRBV12-4|.
CASSFLRNQPQHF
TGTGCCAGCAGTTTTTTACGCAATCAGCCCCAGCATTTT
>TRBJ2-2|.|TRBV6-4|.
CASSQERLNTGELFF
TGTGCCAGCAGCCAAGAGCGACTGAACACCGGGGAGCTGTTTTTT
>TRBJ2-3|many|TRBV9|.
CASSVDRAVTDTQYF
TGTGCCAGCAGCGTAGATCGAGCGGTGACAGATACGCAGTATTTT
>TRBJ2-3|.|TRBV29-1|.
CSVELSRGKATDTQYF
TGCAGCGTTGAACTGTCGCGAGGGAAGGCCACAGATACGCAGTATTTT
>TRBJ2-7|few|TRBV10-1|.
CARPQAAEQYF
TGCGCCAGGCCTCAAGCGGCCGAGCAGTACTTC
>TRBJ1-2|few|TRBV15|.
CATSRALTDGYTF
TGTGCCACCAGCAGAGCTCTGACAGATGGCTACACCTTC
>TRBJ2-5|many|TRBV5-1|.
CASSFDPTKTQYF
TGCGCCAGCAGCTTCGACCCGACGAAGACCCAGTACTTC
>TRBJ2-3|many|TRBV4-1|TRBD1
CASSRTGVRGSDTQYF
TGCGCCAGCAGCCGGACAGGAGTAAGGGGATCAGATACGCAGTATTTT
>TRBJ2-2|.|TRBV24-1|.
CATPGKPTNTGELFF
TGTGCCACCCCAGGAAAACCTACGAACACCGGGGAGCTGTTTTTT
>TRBJ2-5|few|TRBV6-2/TRBV6-3|.
CASSYRGRIETQYF
TGTGCCAGCAGTTACAGGGGCCGGATCGAGACCCAGTACTTC
>TRBJ2-7|many|TRBV27|.
CASSPAPPARRSYEQYF
TGTGCCAGCAGTCCCGCCCCCCCAGCGCGGAGATCCTACGAGCAGTACTTC
>TRBJ2-7|.|TRBV6-6|.
CASSPRQAGEYEQYF
TGTGCCAGCAGTCCTAGACAGGCGGGGGAATACGAGCAGTACTTC
>TRBJ2-2|.|TRBV18|.
CASSATHTGELFF
TGTGCCAGCTCAGCAACCCATACCGGGGAGCTGTTTTTT
>TRBJ2-5|few|TRBV3-1|.
CASSHDRKETQYF
TGTGCCAGCAGCCACGACAGAAAAGAGACCCAGTACTTC
>TRBJ2-1|many|TRBV7-8|.
CASSGRTVAHFF
TGTGCCAGCAGCGGGCGAACTGTAGCGCACTTCTTC